The source of this T cell receptor beta chain is a study of T-cell reconstitution after alpha-beta-depleted transplantation in children. Study-level findings and limits: Surviving recipient T cells and thymic progenitors produced the high day-60 TCRbeta diversity seen in some patients. Two months or so post-transplant, alpha-beta T cells reportedly derived from several hundred expanded graft clones.

TCRbeta library construction was performed incorporating unique molecular identifiers. TCRdb re-called the PCR reads with MiXCR, one entry per CDR3 protein. This sample yields hundreds of thousands of distinct CDR3 sequences, of which 7% to 9% are seen a single time; 35% belongs to the top ten. Deletions cut 2 bases from V and 1 base from J, with 9 bases between. Germline CDR1 SGHRS, CDR2 YFSETQ. CDR3 length: 14 amino acids. Concerning this clonotype: Its antigen is not known.

The sequenced sample was PBMCs, mostly from graft donor cells, obtained 360 days after TCRalphabeta/CD19-depleted stem cell transplant. The receptor was derived from a male patient aged 2-15 years who had a stem cell transplant for acute myeloid leukemia, so the T cells may come from the graft donor. The V and J genes are TRBV5-1 and TRBJ2-5; a weak D match, TRBD2 (6 bases). CDR3 sequence reads: CASSFPGGQETQYF. CDR3 in DNA: TGCGCCAGCAGCTTCCCCGGGGGCCAAGAGACCCAGTACTTC.